This entry lists 21 T cell receptor beta chains sequenced from one sample in a study of T-cell reconstitution after alpha-beta-depleted transplantation in children. As it was prepared, the TCRbeta library received unique molecular identifiers. From the PCR reads, TCRdb called clonotypes with MiXCR, one entry per CDR3 protein. The sample consists of about 410,000 distinct CDR3 sequences, roughly 21% of them appearing once. Sequencing used PBMCs from the stem cell graft donor, obtained from the stem cell graft. All receptors come from a human donor who donated a stem cell graft to a child with acute myeloid leukemia.

This clonotype was picked up a small number of times. The chain has TRBV29-1 and TRBJ1-2; no clear D gene. CDR3 length: 13 residues. Germline V gene data show CDR1 as SQVTM and CDR2 as ANQGSEA. Between the trimmed V and J ends, which lost 1 base and 6 bases, there was a span of 12 bases. CDR3 amino acids: CSVEGQDGDGYTF. The CDR3 nucleotides are TGCAGCGTTGAAGGGCAGGACGGGGATGGCTACACCTTC.

The V gene is TRBV4-1, the J gene TRBJ2-7; 12 bases are shared with TRBD1. V shed 5 bases, J shed 1 base, and the junction held 6 bases outside the gene matches. Germline CDR1 and CDR2: MGHRA and YSYEKL. The CDR3 is made up of 16 amino acids. The CDR3 bases are TGCGCCAGCAGCAAGGGACAGGGGGCGATGTCCTACGAGCAGTACTTC. It specifies CASSKGQGAMSYEQYF.

This clonotype has at least ten counts. This chain links TRBV5-5 with TRBJ2-3; tentative D call: TRBD1 (6 bases). The CDR3 has 17 residues. Germline V CDR1 and CDR2: SGHKS, YYEKEE (reference sequence). Trimming took off 3 bases at V and 0 bases at J, with 17 bases between the two ends. This CDR3 reads CASSSTTGLGSTDTQYF. The CDR3 DNA reads as TGTGCCAGCAGCTCGACCACAGGGCTCGGGAGCACAGATACGCAGTATTTT.

This clonotype showed up just a few times. The chain has TRBV20-1 and TRBJ1-5; D gene uncertain. V lost 6 bases and J 1 base, leaving 10 bases between the germline ends. This CDR3 spans 13 amino acids. Germline CDR1 and CDR2: DFQATT and SNEGSKA (reference sequence). The CDR3 nucleotides read TGCAGTGCCAGACGGTCCAGCAATCAGCCCCAGCATTTT. Residues: CSARRSSNQPQHF.

This clonotype was counted between two and nine times. The chain is built from TRBV11-2 and TRBJ2-1; D remains ambiguous. The V gene's germline CDR1 is SGHAT and CDR2 FQNNGV. This CDR3 is 13 amino acids long. V lost 11 bases and J 8 bases, leaving 19 bases between the germline ends. In DNA, the CDR3 is TGTGCCGTTGGTATCGGACGACCCGATGAGCAGTTCTTC. Translated, it gives CAVGIGRPDEQFF. Supplemented by reference TRBV11-2 and TRBJ2-1, the full variable domain reads EAGVAQSPRYKIIEKRQSVAFWCNPISGHATLYWYQQILGQGPKLLIQFQNNGVVDDSQLPKDRFSAERLKGVDSTLKIQPAKLEDSAVYLCAVGIGRPDEQFFGPGTRLTVL.

This clonotype has just a few counts. The genes are TRBV12-3 or TRBV12-4 and TRBJ2-7; perhaps D is TRBD1 or TRBD2 (5 bases each). This CDR3 comprises 12 residues. Trimming cost V 10 bases and J 7 bases, with 17 bases left between them. The CDR3 coding sequence is TGTGCCACGCAAGCAGGGAGTAGGGAGCAGTACTTC. Translating gives CATQAGSREQYF.

This clonotype was recorded at least ten times. The chain combines TRBV18 with TRBJ2-5, with D hard to call. CDR1 is KGHSH, CDR2 LQKENI, per germline. There are 14 residues in the CDR3. V was clipped by 0 bases and J by 5 bases, with 10 bases between them. The CDR3 here is CASSPPVLWETQYF. For the CDR3, the DNA is TGTGCCAGCTCACCACCGGTTCTGTGGGAGACCCAGTACTTC.

This clonotype appeared many times. This chain links TRBV29-1 with TRBJ2-1; TRBD2 aligns across 11 bases. From germline, CDR1 is SQVTM and CDR2 ANQGSEA. V was clipped by 7 bases and J by 8 bases; unmatched bases: 7. The CDR3 extends over 13 amino acids. The CDR3 nucleotides are TGCAGCGCAGGGACTAGCGGAGCGGATGAGCAGTTCTTC. Its translation is CSAGTSGADEQFF.

A few counts support this clonotype. The chain carries TRBV25-1 and TRBJ2-7; 8 positions agree with TRBD2. Trimming at V came to 9 bases and at J to 0 bases, leaving 4 bases not matched to a gene. This CDR3 has 13 residues. Germline loops: CDR1 MGHDK, CDR2 SYGVNS. The CDR3 spells CASQSGSSYEQYF. The CDR3 DNA reads as TGTGCCAGTCAAAGCGGGAGCTCCTACGAGCAGTACTTC.

This clonotype was found many times. V and J are TRBV20-1 and TRBJ1-1; D perhaps matches TRBD1 (5 bases). Looked up from germline, CDR1 is DFQATT and CDR2 is SNEGSKA (reference sequence). This CDR3 spans 14 amino acids. V was cut by 5 bases and J by 0 bases, with 13 bases left in between. CDR3 DNA: TGCAGTGCTGTGAGAGGGGCGATGAACACTGAAGCTTTCTTT. This sequence encodes CSAVRGAMNTEAFF.

This clonotype was recorded a few times. The chain is built from TRBV29-1 and TRBJ2-2, with TRBD2 identical over 7 bases. Unmatched junction bases numbered 8, after V lost 8 bases and J lost 2 bases. The germline gives CDR1 SQVTM, CDR2 ANQGSEA. The CDR3 runs 14 residues. The CDR3 reads CSTLGGDNTGELFF. The CDR3 nucleotides read TGCAGCACCCTGGGGGGGGACAACACCGGGGAGCTGTTTTTT.

The chain links TRBV6-1 to TRBJ2-7, with a tentative D call TRBD1 (5 bases). The V and J ends lost 1 base and 4 bases respectively, with 14 bases between them. This CDR3 is built from 15 residues. The germline CDR1 and CDR2 sequences are MNHNS and SASEGT. Here the CDR3 DNA reads TGTGCCAGCAGTGAAGGGACACCAACATTATACGAGCAGTACTTC. Translated: CASSEGTPTLYEQYF.

This clonotype was seen a few times. The chain recombines TRBV27 with TRBJ2-7, with D unclear. The ends were cut back, 5 bases at V and 3 bases at J, with 17 bases in the middle. Germline V lookup: CDR1 MNHEY, CDR2 SMNVEV (reference sequence). The CDR3 length is 15 residues. CDR3 in amino acids: CASSQSRPQNYEQYF. The CDR3 nucleotides read TGTGCCAGCAGTCAATCGAGGCCTCAGAACTACGAGCAGTACTTC.

This clonotype was seen only a few times. The chain links TRBV30 to TRBJ2-7; TRBD1 agrees at 7 bases. Looked up from germline, CDR1 is GTSNPN and CDR2 is SVGIG (reference sequence). The CDR3 extends over 12 amino acids. With V trimmed by 5 bases and J by 3 bases, 4 bases remained unmatched. The CDR3 DNA reads TGTGCCTGGGCGACAGGGTACTACGAGCAGTACTTC. This encodes CAWATGYYEQYF.

In its sample, this clonotype was seen once. The chain combines TRBV15 with TRBJ2-7; tentatively, D is TRBD2 (6 bases). Trimming removed 5 bases from V and 6 bases from J, with 23 bases in between. This CDR3 spans 16 amino acids. Germline loops: CDR1 LNHNV, CDR2 YYDKDF (reference sequence). Here the CDR3 DNA reads TGTGCCACCAGCTATCGGTGGGGGACCGGGGGAGGCGAGCAGTACTTC. Its protein product is CATSYRWGTGGGEQYF.

In its sample, this clonotype was seen a few times. This chain links TRBV7-2 with TRBJ2-1; D may be TRBD1 or TRBD2 (6 bases each). Trimming took off 6 bases at V and 6 bases at J, with 12 bases between the two ends. Per the germline V gene, CDR1 is SGHTA and CDR2 is FQGNSA. The length of the CDR3 is 13 residues. Here the CDR3 DNA reads TGTGCCAGCAGGGTTGGGGGGCGCAATGAGCAGTTCTTC. It is translated as CASRVGGRNEQFF.

The chain carries TRBV20-1 and TRBJ1-5; 7 nucleotides agree with TRBD1. The CDR3 has 14 residues. The junction had 8 bases not matched to a gene; V was cut back by 5 bases and J by 4 bases. Germline lookup yields CDR1 DFQATT and CDR2 SNEGSKA (reference sequence). CDR3 loop: CSASPGQNNQPQHF. In nucleotides, the CDR3 is TGCAGTGCTTCCCCGGGACAGAATAATCAGCCCCAGCATTTT.

CDR3 sequence (DNA): TGCGCCAGCAGGCCGGCAAGCTCCTACAATGAGCAGTTCTTC. This sequence encodes CASRPASSYNEQFF. The chain couples TRBV5-1 to TRBJ2-1; D not certain. The CDR3 consists of 14 residues. Germline V gene lookup returns CDR1 SGHRS and CDR2 YFSETQ. V gave up 5 bases and J gave up 0 bases, with 9 bases separating them.

In nucleotides, the CDR3 is TGTGCCAGCAGTGAAGGGACGGGGAGGACAGCTTTCTTT. It is translated as CASSEGTGRTAFF. The rearrangement joins TRBV2 to TRBJ1-1; D is unresolved. The CDR3 extends over 13 amino acids. V lost 1 base and J lost 10, with 13 bases in between. CDR1 SNHLY and CDR2 FYNNEI come from the germline V gene.

The chain recombines TRBV4-1 with TRBJ2-1; 14 bases map to TRBD2. V was clipped by 2 bases and J by 6 bases; unmatched bases: 9. Germline V lookup: CDR1 MGHRA, CDR2 YSYEKL. The CDR3 is 18 amino acids. The CDR3 DNA reads TGCGCCAGCAGCCAAACCCGACTAGCGGGAGGGCCGGTCAATGAGCAGTTCTTC. Translation: CASSQTRLAGGPVNEQFF.

This clonotype was seen a few times. This rearrangement joins TRBV12-3 or TRBV12-4 to TRBJ1-5; 7 bases fit TRBD1. CDR3 size: 14 residues. V gave up 7 bases and J gave up 3 bases; unmatched junction bases: 6. The DNA of the CDR3 is TGTGCCAGCACCTCGGGACAGTTCAATCAGCCCCAGCATTTT. Translation: CASTSGQFNQPQHF.